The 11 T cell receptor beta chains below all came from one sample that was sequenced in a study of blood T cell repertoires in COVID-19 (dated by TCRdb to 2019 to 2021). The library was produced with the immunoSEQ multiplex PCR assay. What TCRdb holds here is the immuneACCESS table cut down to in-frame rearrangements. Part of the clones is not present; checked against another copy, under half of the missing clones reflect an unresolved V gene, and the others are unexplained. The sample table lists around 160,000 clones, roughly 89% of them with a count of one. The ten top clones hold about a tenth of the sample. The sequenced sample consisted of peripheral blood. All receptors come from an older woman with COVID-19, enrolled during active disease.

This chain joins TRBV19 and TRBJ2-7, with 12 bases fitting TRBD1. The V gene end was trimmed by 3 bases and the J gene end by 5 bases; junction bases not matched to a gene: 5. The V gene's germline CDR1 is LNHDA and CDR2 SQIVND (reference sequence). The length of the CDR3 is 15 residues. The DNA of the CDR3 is TGTGCCAGTAGTATTAAGGGACAGGGGGCCCACGAGCAGTACTTC. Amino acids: CASSIKGQGAHEQYF.

The CDR3 sequence: CASTRRFLVDTQYF. CDR3 bases: TGTGCCAGTACCCGTCGGTTCCTCGTGGATACGCAGTATTTT. The chain recombines TRBV19 with TRBJ2-3; no clear D gene. Germline V gene lookup returns CDR1 LNHDA and CDR2 SQIVND (reference sequence). This CDR3 spans 14 amino acids. V lost 7 bases and J lost 6, with 17 bases in between.

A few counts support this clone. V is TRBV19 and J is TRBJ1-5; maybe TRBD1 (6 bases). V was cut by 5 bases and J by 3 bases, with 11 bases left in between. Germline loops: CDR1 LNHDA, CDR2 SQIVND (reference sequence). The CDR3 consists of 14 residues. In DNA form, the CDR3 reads TGTGCCAGTAGTCCTACAGGGCCCAATCAGCCCCAGCATTTT. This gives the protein CASSPTGPNQPQHF. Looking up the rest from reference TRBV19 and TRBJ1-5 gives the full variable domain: DGGITQSPKYLFRKEGQNVTLSCEQNLNHDAMYWYRQDPGQGLRLIYYSQIVNDFQKGDIAEGYSVSREKKESFPLTVTSAQKNPTAFYLCASSPTGPNQPQHFGDGTRLSIL.

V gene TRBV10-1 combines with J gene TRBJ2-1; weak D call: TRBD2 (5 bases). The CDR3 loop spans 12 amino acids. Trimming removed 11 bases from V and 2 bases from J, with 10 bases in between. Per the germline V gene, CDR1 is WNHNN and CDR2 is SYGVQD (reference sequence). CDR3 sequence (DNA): TGCGCCCCCCGGACTCCCTACAATGAGCAGTTCTTC. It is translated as CAPRTPYNEQFF.

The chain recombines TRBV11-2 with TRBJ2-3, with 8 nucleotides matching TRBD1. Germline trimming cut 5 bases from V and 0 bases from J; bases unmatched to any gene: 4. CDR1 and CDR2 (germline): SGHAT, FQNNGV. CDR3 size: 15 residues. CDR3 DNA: TGTGCCAGCAGCCCCAGGGGGCCGAGCACAGATACGCAGTATTTT. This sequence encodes CASSPRGPSTDTQYF.

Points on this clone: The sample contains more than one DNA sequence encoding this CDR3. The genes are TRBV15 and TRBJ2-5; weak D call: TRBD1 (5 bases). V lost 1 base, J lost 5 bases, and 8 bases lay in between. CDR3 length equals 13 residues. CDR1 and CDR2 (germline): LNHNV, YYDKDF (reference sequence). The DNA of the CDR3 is TGTGCCACCAGCAGAGGGGGCTGGGAGACCCAGTACTTC. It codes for CATSRGGWETQYF.

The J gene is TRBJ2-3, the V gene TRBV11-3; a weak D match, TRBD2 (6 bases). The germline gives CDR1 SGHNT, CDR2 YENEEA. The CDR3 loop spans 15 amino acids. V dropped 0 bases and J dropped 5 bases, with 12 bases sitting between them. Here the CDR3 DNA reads TGTGCCAGCAGCTTAGACGGCGGGGTGGGAGATACGCAGTATTTT. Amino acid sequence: CASSLDGGVGDTQYF.

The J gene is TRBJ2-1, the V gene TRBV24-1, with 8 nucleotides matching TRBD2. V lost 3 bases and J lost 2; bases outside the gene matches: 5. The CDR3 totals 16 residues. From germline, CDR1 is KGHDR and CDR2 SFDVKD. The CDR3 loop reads CATSDRGGRAYNEQFF. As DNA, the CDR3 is TGTGCCACCAGTGATCGGGGGGGCCGTGCCTACAATGAGCAGTTCTTC.

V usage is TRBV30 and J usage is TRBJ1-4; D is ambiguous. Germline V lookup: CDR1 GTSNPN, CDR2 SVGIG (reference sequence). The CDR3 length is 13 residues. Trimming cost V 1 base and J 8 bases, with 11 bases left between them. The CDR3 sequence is CAWSGGFDEKLFF. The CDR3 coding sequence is TGTGCCTGGAGTGGAGGGTTTGACGAAAAACTGTTTTTT.

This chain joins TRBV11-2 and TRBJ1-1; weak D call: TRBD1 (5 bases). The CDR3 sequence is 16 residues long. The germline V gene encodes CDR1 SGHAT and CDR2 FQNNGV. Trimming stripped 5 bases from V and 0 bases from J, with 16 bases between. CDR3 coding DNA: TGTGCCAGCAGCCCTCGGGGGGGGTGGATGAACACTGAAGCTTTCTTT. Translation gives CASSPRGGWMNTEAFF.

This CDR3 reads CASSRQGINQPQHF. The CDR3 nucleotides are TGTGCCAGCAGTCGACAGGGGATCAATCAGCCCCAGCATTTT. The chain uses TRBV2 and TRBJ1-5, with 8 bases that match TRBD1. This CDR3 spans 14 amino acids. With V trimmed by 5 bases and J by 3 bases, 3 bases remained unmatched. Germline CDR1 SNHLY, CDR2 FYNNEI.